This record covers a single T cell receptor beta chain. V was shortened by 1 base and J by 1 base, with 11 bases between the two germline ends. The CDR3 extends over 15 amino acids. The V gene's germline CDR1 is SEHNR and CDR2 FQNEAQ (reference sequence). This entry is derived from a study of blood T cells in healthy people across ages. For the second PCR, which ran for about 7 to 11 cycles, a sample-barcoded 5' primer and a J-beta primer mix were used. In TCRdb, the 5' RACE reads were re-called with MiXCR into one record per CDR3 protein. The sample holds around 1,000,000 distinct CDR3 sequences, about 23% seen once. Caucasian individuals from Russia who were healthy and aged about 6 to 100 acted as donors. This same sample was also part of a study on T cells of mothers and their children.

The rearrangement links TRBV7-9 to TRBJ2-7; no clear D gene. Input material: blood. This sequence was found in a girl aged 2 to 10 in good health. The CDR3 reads CASSLVGARSYEQYF. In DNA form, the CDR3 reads TGTGCCAGCAGCTTAGTAGGAGCTCGTTCCTACGAGCAGTACTTC.